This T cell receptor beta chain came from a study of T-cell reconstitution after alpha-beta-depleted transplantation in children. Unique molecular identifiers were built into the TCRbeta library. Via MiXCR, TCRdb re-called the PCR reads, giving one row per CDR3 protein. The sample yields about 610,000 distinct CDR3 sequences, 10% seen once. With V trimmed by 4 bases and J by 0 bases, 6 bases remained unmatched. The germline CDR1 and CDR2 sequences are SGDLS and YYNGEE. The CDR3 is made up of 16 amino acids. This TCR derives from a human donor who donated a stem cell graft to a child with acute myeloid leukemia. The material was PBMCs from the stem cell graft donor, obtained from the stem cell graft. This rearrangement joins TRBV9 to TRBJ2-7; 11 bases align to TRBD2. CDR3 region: CASSPGTSGNSYEQYF. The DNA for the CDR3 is TGTGCCAGCAGCCCCGGGACTAGCGGTAACTCCTACGAGCAGTACTTC.